Listed below are T cell receptor beta chains from one sample, sequenced in a study of beta chain features in type 1 diabetes. Here immunoSEQ multiplex PCR was the method, and the copy in TCRdb shows in-frame clones only, minus some. This sample has roughly 500,000 clones, with 11% found just once. The sequencing sample was made of naive CD4+ T cells from blood. The receptors come from a woman under 30 in good health. Both conserved end residues are part of each CDR3. The order of the fields is J gene, V gene, clone size, D gene, CDR3 protein, CDR3 DNA. A D gene is named only where the DNA matches it firmly. Clone size is given for some rows only: seen once, a few or many times, or a class if the clone is expanded.

>TRBJ1-5|TRBV30|few|.
CAWSSQGWQPQHF
TGTGCCTGGAGTAGCCAGGGATGGCAGCCCCAGCATTTT
>TRBJ1-2|TRBV7-9|.|TRBD1
CASSFPGGDYGYTF
TGTGCCAGCAGCTTCCCAGGGGGCGACTATGGCTACACCTTC
>TRBJ1-2|TRBV25-1|few|.
CASSDVTFPFYGYTF
TGTGCCAGCAGTGACGTGACATTTCCCTTCTATGGCTACACCTTC
>TRBJ2-3|TRBV2|few|TRBD1
CASKGTGNTDTQYF
TGTGCCAGCAAGGGGACAGGCAACACAGATACGCAGTATTTT
>TRBJ1-1|TRBV16|.|.
CASSPMGAVNTEAFF
TGTGCCAGCAGCCCTATGGGGGCGGTGAACACTGAAGCTTTCTTT
>TRBJ2-4|TRBV9|.|.
CASSVAVQLGIQYF
TGTGCCAGCAGCGTAGCTGTGCAGTTAGGCATTCAGTACTTC
>TRBJ2-1|TRBV18|few|.
CASSPNNEQFF
TGTGCCAGCTCCCCTAACAATGAGCAGTTCTTC
>TRBJ2-7|TRBV6-5|.|.
CASSYGRWGYEQYF
TGTGCCAGCAGTTACGGCAGGTGGGGCTACGAGCAGTACTTC
>TRBJ2-1|TRBV21-1|few|.
CASSKAGAEFYNEQFF
TGTGCCAGCAGCAAAGCAGGGGCCGAATTCTACAATGAGCAGTTCTTC
>TRBJ2-3|TRBV4-1|.|.
CASSQVAWVDTQYF
TGCGCCAGCAGCCAAGTAGCGTGGGTAGATACGCAGTATTTT
>TRBJ1-2|TRBV20-1|few|.
CSASRVNGYTF
TGCAGTGCTAGCAGGGTCAATGGCTACACCTTC
>TRBJ2-3|TRBV7-6|few|TRBD2
CASSLGSGTNAQYF
TGTGCCAGCAGCTTAGGATCCGGGACTAACGCGCAGTATTTT
>TRBJ2-3|TRBV11-3|.|.
CASSLEGTDTQYF
TGTGCCAGCAGCCTCGAGGGGACAGATACGCAGTATTTT
>TRBJ2-3|TRBV7-6|few|TRBD1
CASSPGTGYLYTQYF
TGTGCCAGCAGCCCCGGGACAGGGTATTTGTATACGCAGTATTTT
>TRBJ2-1|TRBV29-1|few|.
CSVEERLGANNEQFF
TGCAGCGTTGAAGAGAGGTTAGGGGCCAACAATGAGCAGTTCTTC
>TRBJ1-1|TRBV19|.|.
CASSTDGSNTEAFF
TGTGCCAGTAGTACCGACGGATCGAACACTGAAGCTTTCTTT
>TRBJ2-7|TRBV25-1|few|TRBD2
CASSESAGLNEQYF
TGTGCCAGCAGTGAATCAGCGGGACTTAACGAGCAGTACTTC
>TRBJ1-1|TRBV5-1|few|.
CATKGHPTNTEAFF
TGCGCCACCAAGGGACATCCAACGAACACTGAAGCTTTCTTT
>TRBJ2-1|TRBV5-6|few|.
CASSLGTYNEQFF
TGTGCCAGCAGCTTGGGAACCTACAATGAGCAGTTCTTC
>TRBJ2-1|TRBV7-9|.|TRBD2
CASSLAAGGDEQFF
TGTGCCAGCAGCTTAGCAGCGGGGGGCGATGAGCAGTTCTTC
>TRBJ2-2|TRBV7-9|.|.
CASSFSGSTGELFF
TGTGCCAGCAGCTTCTCGGGGTCCACCGGGGAGCTGTTTTTT
>TRBJ2-5|TRBV6-5|.|.
CASSYGMLGTQYF
TGTGCCAGCAGCTACGGGATGTTGGGGACCCAGTACTTC
>TRBJ2-5|TRBV5-4|few|TRBD1
CASSTDRGGWETQYF
TGTGCCAGCAGCACCGACAGGGGTGGTTGGGAGACCCAGTACTTC